This TCR beta chain was profiled in a study of T cells in Graves' hyperthyroidism and ophthalmopathy (dated by TCRdb to about 2019). Some background on the complete study: Peripheral blood samples were taken at initial diagnosis, before any treatment was given. To identify TCR V-J signatures that set the groups apart, the researchers used a discovery cohort of approximately 98 patients, made up of under 50 with Graves' ophthalmopathy and about 59 with stable Graves' hyperthyroidism. An independent validation cohort of 18 to 20 hyperthyroidism patients and over 15 patients who later progressed to ophthalmopathy tested prospective prediction of ophthalmopathy. The approximately 98 discovery patients were randomly divided into training and test sets at a 7:3 ratio. In more than 5 Graves' hyperthyroidism patients, the study also compared T-cell repertoires from thyroid tissue with T-cell repertoires from blood. Following sampling, methimazole starting at 30 mg daily was given to hyperthyroidism patients, and high-dose intravenous methylprednisolone was given to ophthalmopathy patients. The paper reports TCR Vbeta CDR3 sequencing of roughly 140 peripheral blood samples: around 41 ophthalmopathy, approximately 74 hyperthyroidism and 17 progressor patients. What the study reported, not specific to this receptor: A 13 V-J signature model separated ophthalmopathy from stable hyperthyroidism, with just over 85% sensitivity and 81.08% specificity in cross-validation and 80%/75% in testing. Blood samples also contained most of the expanded thyroid clonotypes (frequency above 0.001), which suggests that blood repertoires may reflect thyroid immune responses. Sample size was not statistically predetermined, and blinding of investigators to group allocation was not performed. In validation, progression to ophthalmopathy was predicted by the model with 70.59% sensitivity and 72% to 85% specificity, a median of approximately 6.5 months before onset.

The germline V gene encodes CDR1 SQVTM and CDR2 ANQGSEA. The CDR3 covers 10 residues, taking in both the cysteine and the phenylalanine. Kept here is only the CDR3 DNA, which spans 30 bases and is read in frame from base 1. Trimming takes 5 bases from V and 11 bases from J, and the germline ends sit 10 bases apart. Ophthalmopathy patients had moderately to severely active disease, with a Clinical Activity Score of 3 or more, a NOSPECS grade of 4 or more, and a disease duration of less than 3 months. Any patient with an uncontrolled infection, another autoimmune disease, pregnancy or lactation was excluded. Diagnoses were established on the basis of clinical symptoms, serum thyroxine and TRAb, thyroid ultrasound, and orbital computed tomography. Ficoll-Paque density gradient centrifugation was used to isolate PBMCs from about 9 ml of fresh peripheral blood. Trizol reagent was used to extract total RNA, and RNA quality was then checked on an Agilent 2100 Bioanalyzer.

To note about this clonotype: The target of this receptor is not known. There are no base qualities to consult, and no much larger clone falls within one base.

The TCR beta CDR3 regions were amplified from the RNA transcripts. A first-round RT-PCR of the TCR CDR3 used the HTBI primer set with the Qiagen OneStep RT-PCR kit. The libraries were constructed in a second round of multiplex PCR and then size-selected and purified. Paired-end sequencing of the libraries was performed with 100 bp reads on an Illumina HiSeq2000. As for the authors' bioinformatics: Raw data were processed with SOAPnuke, discarding reads with adapters, uncalled bases, mean Phred below 15, or no exact constant-primer or identifier match. COPE v1.2.5 was used to merge high-quality paired reads, and clonotypes were defined as unique nucleotide sequences. Clonotypes were aligned to IMGT TRBV, TRBD and TRBJ reference segments using MiTCR v1.1. Analysis was restricted to V-J combinations with a frequency above 0.0001, which covered roughly 99% of repertoires. A TCS score was defined as the ratio of F50 (clonal expansion) to E x V (chaos), with BLOSUM62-based TCRdist applied between CDR3 peptides within each V-J. Welch's t-statistics and random forest reduced roughly 530 V-J features to about 12, which were used in a naive Bayes classifier (R e1071). The raw public data were reprocessed by TCRdb itself: fastp quality trimming at Q25, MiXCR clonotype calling, in-frame beta chains only. Each CDR3 protein appears once, grouped with its most common genes and DNA. The V and J calls were determined by TCRdb, not by the authors. For this sample the table gives 300,000 or so distinct CDR3 sequences, of which about 15% were detected only once. The ten biggest clones cover over 45% of the sample.

The chain links TRBV29-1 with TRBJ2-4; the D element could tentatively be TRBD1 or TRBD2, as 5 bases agree for each. This receptor was obtained from a woman aged 60-75 years with Graves' ophthalmopathy. Source material: blood. The CDR3 region has the sequence CSVTEGLQYF. In nucleotides, the sequence is TGCAGCGTTACCGAGGGACTTCAGTACTTC.